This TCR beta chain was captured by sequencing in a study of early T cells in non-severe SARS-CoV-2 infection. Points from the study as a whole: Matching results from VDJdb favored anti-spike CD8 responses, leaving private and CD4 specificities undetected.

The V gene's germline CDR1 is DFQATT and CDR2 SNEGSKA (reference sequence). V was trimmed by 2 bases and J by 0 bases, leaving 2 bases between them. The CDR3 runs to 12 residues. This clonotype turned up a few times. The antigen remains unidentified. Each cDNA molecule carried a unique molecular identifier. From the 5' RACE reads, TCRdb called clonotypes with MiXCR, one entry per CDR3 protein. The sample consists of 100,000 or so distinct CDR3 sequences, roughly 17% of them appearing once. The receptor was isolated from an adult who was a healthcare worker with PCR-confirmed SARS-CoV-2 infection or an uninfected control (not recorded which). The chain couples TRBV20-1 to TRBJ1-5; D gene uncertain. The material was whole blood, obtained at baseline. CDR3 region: CSARHSNQPQHF. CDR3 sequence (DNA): TGCAGTGCTAGACATAGCAATCAGCCCCAGCATTTT.